A selection of T cell receptor beta chains follows, all from one sample in a study of blood T cell repertoires in COVID-19. Only in-frame clones appear in the TCRdb table, and some are missing; sequencing was by immunoSEQ multiplex PCR. Among about 210,000 clones, 75% to 90% were seen once, and the ten largest hold about 5%. The sequencing sample was made of peripheral blood. These TCRs come from a woman in her 40s with acute or convalescent COVID-19. The CDR3 runs from the conserved cysteine through the conserved F or W. Each record gives: V gene, clone size, D gene, J gene, CDR3 DNA, CDR3 protein. The D gene is left open where the match is weak. Expanded clones get a size class; other rows say once, few or many, or leave the size out.

TRBV4-1	NA	NA	TRBJ1-1	TGCGCCAGCAGCCAAGATGAGGGAGCGAACACTGAAGCTTTCTTT	CASSQDEGANTEAFF
TRBV13	NA	NA	TRBJ1-1	TGTGCCAGCAGCTTAGTTTACGCAGGTCAGAACACTGAAGCTTTCTTT	CASSLVYAGQNTEAFF
TRBV15	once	TRBD1	TRBJ1-2	TGTGCCACCACCACGGGACAGGGTTCCTATGGCTACACCTTC	CATTTGQGSYGYTF
TRBV6-6	once	NA	TRBJ1-4	TGTGCCAGCAAAGACCTGGGGAGTGAAAAACTGTTTTTT	CASKDLGSEKLFF
TRBV30	NA	NA	TRBJ1-5	TGTGCCTGGAGTAGGACAGTCCATCAGCCCCAGCATTTT	CAWSRTVHQPQHF
TRBV29-1	few	TRBD1	TRBJ2-4	TGCAGCGTTGAAGGGCGGACAGGGGGCAGTCGGGGCCAAAACATTCAGTACTTC	CSVEGRTGGSRGQNIQYF
TRBV6-5	NA	NA	TRBJ1-1	TGTGCCAGCAGGCCCCAGGGGATGGACACTGAAGCTTTCTTT	CASRPQGMDTEAFF
TRBV2	NA	NA	TRBJ2-6	TGTGCCAGCAGTGAAGAGAGGGAGGCCGGGGCCAACGTCCTGACTTTC	CASSEEREAGANVLTF
TRBV5-1	NA	NA	TRBJ1-4	TGCGCCAGCAGCTCGGGTGCAACTAATGAAAAACTGTTTTTT	CASSSGATNEKLFF
TRBV5-6	NA	TRBD1	TRBJ1-2	TGTGCCAGCAGCTTAGATTATCGACAGGGGAACTATGGCTACACCTTC	CASSLDYRQGNYGYTF
TRBV19	once	NA	TRBJ2-2	TGTGCCAGTAGTATCGCGGGAACGAACACCGGGGAGCTGTTTTTT	CASSIAGTNTGELFF
TRBV24-1	once	TRBD1	TRBJ1-5	TGTGCCACCAGTGAGGGGGACAGGGATCAGCCCCAGCATTTT	CATSEGDRDQPQHF
TRBV3-1/TRBV3-2	NA	NA	TRBJ1-5	TGTGCCAGCAGCCATCAGAGTCAGGGTCTGGGGAAGCCCCAGCATTTT	CASSHQSQGLGKPQHF
TRBV5-1	NA	NA	TRBJ2-3	TGCGCCAGCAGCTTGGCCCTTAGTCAAGGCACAGATACGCAGTATTTT	CASSLALSQGTDTQYF
TRBV18	once	NA	TRBJ1-3	TGTGCCAGCTCACCAAAACGGTTGGCTGGAAACACCATATATTTT	CASSPKRLAGNTIYF
TRBV6-5	NA	NA	TRBJ1-1	TGTGCCAGCGGTTATACATTAGCCCGTATGAACACTGAAGCTTTCTTT	CASGYTLARMNTEAFF
TRBV6-5	NA	TRBD1	TRBJ1-2	TGTGCCAGCAGTCGTGGACAGGGAAATTATGGCTACACCTTC	CASSRGQGNYGYTF
TRBV12-3/TRBV12-4	NA	TRBD1	TRBJ1-2	TGTGCCAGCAGTGACAGGGCCGGGTATGGCTACACCTTC	CASSDRAGYGYTF
TRBV5-1	NA	TRBD1	TRBJ1-1	TGCGCCAGCAGCACCCAGACAGGGGGTCACACTGAAGCTTTCTTT	CASSTQTGGHTEAFF
TRBV30	once	TRBD1	TRBJ1-6	TGTGCCTGGAGTAATACAGGGGTTAATTCACCCCTCCACTTT	CAWSNTGVNSPLHF
TRBV6-2/TRBV6-3	few	NA	TRBJ1-4	TGTGCCAGCAGTTACTCGCCCCGAGGGGAAAAACTGTTTTTT	CASSYSPRGEKLFF
TRBV23-1	once	TRBD1	TRBJ1-2	TGCGCCAGCCGAATTCCGGGACAGGGGGCGGTGGCTGGCTACACCTTC	CASRIPGQGAVAGYTF
TRBV5-5	NA	TRBD1	TRBJ1-2	TGTGCCAGCAGCTTCACCGACGTTATACAGGGGAAGGACGGCTACACCTTC	CASSFTDVIQGKDGYTF
TRBV2	NA	TRBD1	TRBJ1-1	TGTGCCAGCAGTGGCATCAGGGGGGCTTTCTTT	CASSGIRGAFF
TRBV6-4	NA	TRBD1	TRBJ2-2	TGTGCCAGCAGGAGGACAGGGGTCACCGGGGAGCTGTTTTTT	CASRRTGVTGELFF
TRBV4-1	once	TRBD2	TRBJ2-3	TGCGCCAGCAGCCAAGGGGGCTGGACTAGCGCCCACACAGATACGCAGTATTTT	CASSQGGWTSAHTDTQYF
TRBV11-1	NA	NA	TRBJ1-1	TGTGCCAGCAGCTGGGGGGACACTGAAGCTTTCTTT	CASSWGDTEAFF
TRBV2	NA	TRBD1	TRBJ1-2	TGTGCCAGCAGACACAGGGGAGCTAACTATGGCTACACCTTC	CASRHRGANYGYTF
TRBV7-9	NA	NA	TRBJ1-3	TGTGCCAGCAGCCCAGGGACAACTCCTGGAAACACCATATATTTT	CASSPGTTPGNTIYF
TRBV6-1	NA	TRBD2	TRBJ2-1	TGTGCCAGCAGTGCGGGACTAGCGGGGGGAACGTCCTACAATGAGCAGTTCTTC	CASSAGLAGGTSYNEQFF
TRBV3-1/TRBV3-2	NA	TRBD1	TRBJ1-2	TGTGCCAGCAGCCCCCCATTTGGGGTGACAGGGAATGGCTACACCTTC	CASSPPFGVTGNGYTF
TRBV18	NA	TRBD2	TRBJ2-1	TGTGCCAGCTCCTCTACTAGCGCCCCGAACTCCTACAATGAGCAGTTCTTC	CASSSTSAPNSYNEQFF